This T cell receptor (beta chain) was captured by sequencing in a study of T-cell memory formation after mild COVID-19. TCRdb processed the 5' RACE reads anew with MiXCR; each CDR3 protein has one entry. The data contain some 160,000 distinct CDR3 sequences, roughly a third of them singletons. With 1 base removed from V and 1 base from J, the gap between germline ends came to 11 bases. Germline V gene sequence: CDR1 SGHDT, CDR2 YYEEEE. The CDR3 runs 15 residues. The sequenced sample consisted of PBMCs or a T cell subset sorted from them (not recorded which). This TCR was recovered from an adult woman who had mild COVID-19 (a few samples of this study predate the infection). Cell type and time point are not known. J is TRBJ1-1 and V is TRBV5-6; D remains ambiguous. This CDR3 is CASSLRGYRNTEAFF. CDR3 nucleotide sequence: TGTGCCAGCAGCTTGAGAGGCTACAGGAACACTGAAGCTTTCTTT.